The text below deals with one T cell receptor (beta chain). The V gene lost 3 bases and the J gene lost 4 bases, with 14 bases spanning the gap. Germline V gene sequence: CDR1 SGDLS, CDR2 YYNGEE. CDR3 size: 15 residues. The sample belongs to a study of T cell responses to AZD1222 COVID-19 vaccine. Profiled with immunoSEQ multiplex PCR; TCRdb holds only in-frame clones, not every one. The data hold about 60,000 clones, with about 74% observed a single time. The origin of this receptor is an adult who received the AZD1222 COVID-19 vaccine. This chain connects TRBV9 to TRBJ1-3; weak D call: TRBD1 (6 bases). Source: peripheral blood, taken 28 days after the second AZD1222 dose. CDR3 sequence: CASSAEGGPGNTIYF. The CDR3 DNA is TGTGCCAGCAGCGCCGAGGGGGGGCCAGGAAACACCATATATTTT.